Included here is one T cell receptor beta chain sequence, with context. Genomic DNA of each subset was evenly split across several immunoSEQ plates. Ten immunoSEQ deep assay plates were used by the authors to sequence unsorted PBMC DNA. Repertoires were generated with immunoSEQ multiplex PCR, while TCRdb's copy carries only in-frame clones and drops some. This table has approximately 500,000 clones, 70% to 80% appearing once. This sample stems from a study of shared clonotypes between healthy human individuals. The V gene's germline CDR1 is MGHRA and CDR2 YSYEKL. The CDR3 spans 17 residues. V shed 4 bases and J 2 bases; nucleotides not matched to a gene: 8.

This clonotype originated in a woman aged 40 to 50 in good health. Some clones in this sample may be carry-over from other donors' samples. This chain joins TRBV4-1 and TRBJ2-4; TRBD1 aligns across 10 bases. The sample taken for sequencing was PBMCs. CDR3: CASSPGQGDGTKNIQYF. In nucleotides, the CDR3 is TGCGCCAGCAGCCCTGGACAGGGGGATGGAACCAAAAACATTCAGTACTTC.